This T cell receptor (beta chain) came from a study of blood T cell repertoires in COVID-19. This CDR3 has 15 amino acids. The V gene's germline CDR1 is LNHDA and CDR2 SQIVND (reference sequence). V dropped 1 base and J dropped 1 base, with 8 bases sitting between them. Sequencing used immunoSEQ multiplex PCR; TCRdb keeps in-frame clones, though not all of them. The sample has roughly 49,000 clones; over 90% are singletons. This clonotype originated in a woman older than 75 with acute or convalescent COVID-19. The J gene is TRBJ1-5, the V gene TRBV19; D gene ambiguous. Sequencing input: peripheral blood. CDR3 in amino acids: CASSIAPQSNQPQHF. The CDR3 bases are TGTGCCAGTAGTATAGCCCCCCAAAGCAATCAGCCCCAGCATTTT.